This T cell receptor beta chain came from a study of human T cells and chemical hapten exposure. About the study: Patches that contained 0.01% DPC were applied to the upper back and read at 6 days. General study results and limits: PT1 expanded TCR numbers tracked positively with patch test score. Controls had significantly fewer large CDR3 similarity clusters than were formed by expanded TCRs.

The time point is: pre-sensitization, week 0. The treatment denotes: therapeutic diphenylcyclopropenone sensitization with weekly scalp DPC. RNA extraction used unfractionated whole blood as the source of total RNA. Donors were 18 to 70-year-old alopecia patients suitable for DPC. The CDR3 spans 14 residues. Germline V lookup: CDR1 MNHEY, CDR2 SVGAGI. The ends lost 5 bases at V and 5 bases at J; junction bases unmatched: 7. Using its own MiXCR run on the RACE reads, TCRdb lists one record per CDR3 protein. Among some 57,000 distinct CDR3 sequences listed, 9.5% to 10% were seen once. This clonotype was observed a few times. Its antigen is unidentified.

The material sequenced was whole blood, taken in connection with sensitization to the hapten diphenylcyclopropenone (DPC). The V gene is TRBV6-5, the J gene TRBJ2-7, with 9 positions matching TRBD1. The TCR originated in a woman in her 30s with alopecia areata. Some clones in this sample may be carry-over from other donors' samples. For the CDR3, the DNA is TGTGCCAGCAGTCTCCGGGACAGGGACCACGAGCAGTACTTC. Residues: CASSLRDRDHEQYF.